This TCR beta chain was sequenced during a study of identical twins. Whole-study findings and limits: Zero-insertion analyses could be partly confounded by invariant MAIT and iNKT cells. A lower insertion count was a feature of abundant cord blood beta clonotypes, with no such feature in memory repertoires. Monozygotic twins shared more out-of-frame TCR alpha than recombination models predicted.

V was pared by 5 bases and J by 5 bases, with 19 bases between. This CDR3 region has 15 residues. The germline CDR1 and CDR2 sequences are MNHEY and SMNVEV (reference sequence). A template switching step contributed a universal primer site, while unique molecular identifiers were present in the cDNA. Each CDR3 protein is one row after TCRdb ran MiXCR on the 5' RACE reads. Counted here are approximately 700,000 distinct CDR3 sequences, 6% to 6.5% occurring once; the ten biggest clones make up about 2%. A few counts support this clonotype. Its antigen remains unidentified. This receptor was obtained from a man aged 18 to 30 in good health. Sequencing was performed on naive T cells sorted from blood. The chain carries TRBV27 and TRBJ2-7; D remains unclear. The CDR3 sequence is CASSPIGSSIHEQYF. CDR3 nucleotide sequence: TGTGCCAGCAGTCCTATAGGCTCCTCCATCCACGAGCAGTACTTC.